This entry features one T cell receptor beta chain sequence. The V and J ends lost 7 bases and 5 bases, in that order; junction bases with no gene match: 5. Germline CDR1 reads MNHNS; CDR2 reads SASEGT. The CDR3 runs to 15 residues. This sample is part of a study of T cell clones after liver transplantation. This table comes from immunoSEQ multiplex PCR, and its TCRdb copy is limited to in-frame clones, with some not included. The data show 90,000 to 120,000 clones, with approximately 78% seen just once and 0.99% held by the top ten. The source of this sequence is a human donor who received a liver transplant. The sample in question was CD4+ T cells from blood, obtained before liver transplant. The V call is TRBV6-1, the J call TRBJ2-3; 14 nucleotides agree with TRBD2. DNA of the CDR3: TGTGCCAGCACCCGAGGGACTAGCGGGAGAGATACGCAGTATTTT. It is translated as CASTRGTSGRDTQYF.